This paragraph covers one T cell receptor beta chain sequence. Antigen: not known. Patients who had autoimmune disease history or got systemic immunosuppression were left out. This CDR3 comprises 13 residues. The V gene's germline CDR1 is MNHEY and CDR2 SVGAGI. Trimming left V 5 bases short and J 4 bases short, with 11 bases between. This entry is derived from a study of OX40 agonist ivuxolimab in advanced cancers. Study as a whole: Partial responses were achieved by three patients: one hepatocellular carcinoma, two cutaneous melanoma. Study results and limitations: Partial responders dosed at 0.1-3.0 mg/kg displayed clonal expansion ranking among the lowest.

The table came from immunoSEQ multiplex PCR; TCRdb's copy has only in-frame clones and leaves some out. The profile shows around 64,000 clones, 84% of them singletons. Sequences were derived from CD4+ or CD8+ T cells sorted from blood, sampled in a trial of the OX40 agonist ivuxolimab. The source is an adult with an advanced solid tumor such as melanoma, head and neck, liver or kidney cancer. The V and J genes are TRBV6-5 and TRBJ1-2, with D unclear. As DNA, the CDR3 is TGTGCCAGCAGTCCAGGACGGATCTATGGCTACACCTTC. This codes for CASSPGRIYGYTF.